The next 3 T cell receptor beta chains were all read from a single sample in a study of control samples from healthy donors and cancer patients. The protocol was immunoSEQ multiplex PCR, while the TCRdb copy is restricted to in-frame clones and leaves out a portion. This table has around 130,000 clones, more than 70% appearing once. The sample comprised blood. These receptors all come from a man aged 50-59 years in good health.

This clone showed up just a few times. The chain uses TRBV3-1 (or the pseudogene TRBV3-2) and TRBJ1-3, with TRBD1 matching over 10 bases. The germline V gene has CDR1 LGHDT and CDR2 YNNKEL (reference sequence). The CDR3 has 19 residues. V shed 3 bases, J shed 3 bases, and the junction held 14 bases outside the gene matches. The CDR3 spells CASSQRDLSRDRGGNTIYF. Written as DNA, the CDR3 is TGTGCCAGCAGCCAGAGGGACCTCTCCCGGGACAGGGGTGGAAACACCATATATTTT.

The V call is TRBV13, the J call TRBJ2-1; TRBD2 aligns across 9 bases. The trim removed 3 bases at V and 6 bases at J, leaving 3 bases unmatched. Germline assignment: CDR1 PRHDT and CDR2 FYEKMQ (reference sequence). CDR3 length equals 14 residues. DNA for the CDR3: TGTGCCAGCAGCTTGATGACTAGCGGCAATGAGCAGTTCTTC. Encoded protein: CASSLMTSGNEQFF.

This chain connects TRBV12-3 or TRBV12-4 to TRBJ1-1, with D possibly TRBD1 on 6 matching bases. Trimming removed 5 bases at V and 8 bases at J, with 9 bases between. The CDR3 contains 11 residues. This CDR3 is CASSRGTEAFF. The DNA for the CDR3 is TGTGCCAGCAGTCGTGGGACAGAAGCTTTCTTT.